Detailed here is one TCR beta chain. Its target is unknown. Profiling relied on immunoSEQ multiplex PCR, and the TCRdb table lists in-frame clones only, not all of them. The sample contains 21,000 or so clones, about 79% of which appear only once. Memory T cells were CD45RO+, naive were CD45RA+, sorted by FACS. This specimen belongs to a study of regulatory dendritic cells for organ transplantation. Whole-study findings and limits: Resting memory CD8+ T cells held the most alloreactive clonotypes. Naive CD4+ and CD8+ repertoires were highly diverse; memory CD8+ was most oligoclonal. Considerable individual heterogeneity was seen in alloreactive memory CD8+ T cells.

This CDR3 comprises 21 residues. The germline gives CDR1 SSHAT, CDR2 FNYEAQ (reference sequence). The V and J genes are TRBV7-7 and TRBJ1-6; 8 positions agree with TRBD1. The specimen was memory CD4+ T cells from blood. Subset reported: CD45RO+ memory T cells. This TCR derives from a human donor in good health. The CDR3 reads CASYNFPTGQGYSAYNSPLHF. Written as DNA, the CDR3 is TGTGCTAGTTATAACTTCCCAACAGGACAGGGTTATTCGGCCTATAATTCACCCCTCCACTTT.